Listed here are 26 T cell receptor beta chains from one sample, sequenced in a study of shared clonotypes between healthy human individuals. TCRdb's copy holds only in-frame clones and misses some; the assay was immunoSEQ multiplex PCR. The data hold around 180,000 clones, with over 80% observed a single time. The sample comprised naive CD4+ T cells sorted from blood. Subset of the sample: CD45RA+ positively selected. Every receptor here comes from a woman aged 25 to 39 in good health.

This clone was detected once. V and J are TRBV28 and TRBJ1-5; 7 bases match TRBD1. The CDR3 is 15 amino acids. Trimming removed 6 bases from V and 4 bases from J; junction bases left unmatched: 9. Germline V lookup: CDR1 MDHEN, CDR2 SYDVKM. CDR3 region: CASRDSGTANQPQHF. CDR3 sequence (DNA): TGTGCCAGCAGAGATTCCGGGACAGCGAATCAGCCCCAGCATTTT.

The CDR3 region is CASTPNSGFTNEQFF. The CDR3 DNA reads as TGTGCCAGCACCCCCAACAGCGGGTTTACTAATGAGCAGTTCTTC. The chain recombines TRBV18 with TRBJ2-1, with D perhaps TRBD2 (6 bases). Germline values: CDR1 KGHSH, CDR2 LQKENI. CDR3 length equals 15 residues. V was pared by 8 bases and J by 7 bases, with 21 bases between.

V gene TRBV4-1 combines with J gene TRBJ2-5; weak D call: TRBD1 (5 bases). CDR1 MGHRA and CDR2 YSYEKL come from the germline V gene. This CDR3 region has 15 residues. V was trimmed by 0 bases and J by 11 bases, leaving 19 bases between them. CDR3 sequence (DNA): TGCGCCAGCAGCCAAGATTGGGGCCGTGGGCTAGAGCAGTACTTC. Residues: CASSQDWGRGLEQYF.

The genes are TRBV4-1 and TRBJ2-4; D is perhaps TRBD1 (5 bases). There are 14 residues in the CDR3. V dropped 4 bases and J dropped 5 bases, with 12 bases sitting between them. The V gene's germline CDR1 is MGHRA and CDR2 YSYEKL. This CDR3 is CASSRFLGQNIQYF. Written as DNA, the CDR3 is TGCGCCAGCAGCCGTTTCCTGGGGCAAAACATTCAGTACTTC.

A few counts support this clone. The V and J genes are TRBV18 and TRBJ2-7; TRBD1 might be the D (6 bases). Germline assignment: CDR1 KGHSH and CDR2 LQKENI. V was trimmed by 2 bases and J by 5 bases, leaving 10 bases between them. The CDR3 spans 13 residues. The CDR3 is CASSPTGIDEQYF. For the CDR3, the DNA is TGTGCCAGCTCACCAACAGGGATCGACGAGCAGTACTTC.

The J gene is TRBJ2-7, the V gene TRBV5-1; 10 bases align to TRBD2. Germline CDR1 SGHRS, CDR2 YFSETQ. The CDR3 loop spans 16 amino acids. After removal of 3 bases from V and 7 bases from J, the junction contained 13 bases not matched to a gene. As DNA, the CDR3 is TGCGCCAGCAGCTCCCAAACTAGCGGGACCGCTAGGGAGCAGTACTTC. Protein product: CASSSQTSGTAREQYF.

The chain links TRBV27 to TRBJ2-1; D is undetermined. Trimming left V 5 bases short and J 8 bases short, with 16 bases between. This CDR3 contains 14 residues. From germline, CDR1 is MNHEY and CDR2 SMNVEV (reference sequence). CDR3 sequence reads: CASSASLAVYEQFF. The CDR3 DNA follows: TGTGCCAGCAGTGCCTCTTTGGCGGTCTATGAGCAGTTCTTC.

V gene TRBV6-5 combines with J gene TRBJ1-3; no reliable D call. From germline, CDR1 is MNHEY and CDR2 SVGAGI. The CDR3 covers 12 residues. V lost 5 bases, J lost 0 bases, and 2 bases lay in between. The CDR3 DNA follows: TGTGCCAGCAGTCCCTCTGGAAACACCATATATTTT. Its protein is CASSPSGNTIYF.

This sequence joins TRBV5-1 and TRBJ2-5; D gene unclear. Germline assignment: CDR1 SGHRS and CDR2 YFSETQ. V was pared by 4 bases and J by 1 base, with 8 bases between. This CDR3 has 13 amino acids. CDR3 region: CASSGSLQETQYF. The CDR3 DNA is TGCGCCAGCAGCGGAAGCCTCCAAGAGACCCAGTACTTC. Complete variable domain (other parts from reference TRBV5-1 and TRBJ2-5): KAGVTQTPRYLIKTRGQQVTLSCSPISGHRSVSWYQQTPGQGLQFLFEYFSETQRNKGNFPGRFSGRQFSNSRSEMNVSTLELGDSALYLCASSGSLQETQYFGPGTRLLVL.

DNA of the CDR3: TGTGCCAGCAGCTTAGGGGGCGGTGCTGATGTAAGGGGTGAGCAGTTCTTC. The encoded protein is CASSLGGGADVRGEQFF. The chain couples TRBV7-9 to TRBJ2-1; perhaps TRBD1 as D (5 bases). The CDR3 runs 17 residues. Germline CDR1 and CDR2: SEHNR and FQNEAQ (reference sequence). The ends were cut back, 1 base at V and 9 bases at J, with 22 bases in the middle.

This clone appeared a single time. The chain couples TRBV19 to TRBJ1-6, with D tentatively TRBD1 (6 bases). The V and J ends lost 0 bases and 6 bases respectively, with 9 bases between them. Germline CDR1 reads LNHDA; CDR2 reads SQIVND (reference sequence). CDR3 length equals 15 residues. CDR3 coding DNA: TGTGCCAGTAGTATAGATGGACAGAGTAATTCACCCCTCCACTTT. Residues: CASSIDGQSNSPLHF.

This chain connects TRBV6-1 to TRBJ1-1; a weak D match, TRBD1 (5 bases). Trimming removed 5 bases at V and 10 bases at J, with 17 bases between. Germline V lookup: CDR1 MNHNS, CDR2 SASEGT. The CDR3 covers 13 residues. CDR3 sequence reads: CASSTGTPGGAFF. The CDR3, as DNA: TGTGCCAGCAGTACCGGGACCCCCGGTGGAGCTTTCTTT.

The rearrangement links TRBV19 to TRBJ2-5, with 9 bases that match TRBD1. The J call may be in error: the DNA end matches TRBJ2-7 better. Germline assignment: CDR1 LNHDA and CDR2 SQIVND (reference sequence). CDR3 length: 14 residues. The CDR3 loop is CASSIRQGAYEQYF. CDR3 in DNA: TGTGCCAGTAGTATTCGACAGGGGGCCTACGAGCAGTACTTC.

This CDR3 is CASSPPGVTSGNTIYF. The CDR3, as DNA: TGTGCCAGCTCACCACCGGGGGTTACCTCTGGAAACACCATATATTTT. The chain has TRBV18 and TRBJ1-3; D is perhaps TRBD1 (5 bases). The CDR3 loop spans 16 amino acids. V lost 0 bases and J 0 bases, leaving 9 bases between the germline ends. Germline V CDR1 and CDR2: KGHSH, LQKENI.

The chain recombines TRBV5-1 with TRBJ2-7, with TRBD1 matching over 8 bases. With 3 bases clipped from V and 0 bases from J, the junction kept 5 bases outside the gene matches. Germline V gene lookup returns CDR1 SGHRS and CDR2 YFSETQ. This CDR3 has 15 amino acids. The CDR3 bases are TGCGCCAGCAGCTGGGGACAGGAGGTCTCCTACGAGCAGTACTTC. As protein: CASSWGQEVSYEQYF.

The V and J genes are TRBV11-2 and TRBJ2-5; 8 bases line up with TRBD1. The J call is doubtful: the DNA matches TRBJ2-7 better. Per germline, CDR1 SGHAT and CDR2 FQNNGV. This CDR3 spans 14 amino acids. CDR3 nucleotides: TGTGCCAGCAGCCCCCCGGACAGGGTGTACGAGCAGTACTTC. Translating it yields CASSPPDRVYEQYF.

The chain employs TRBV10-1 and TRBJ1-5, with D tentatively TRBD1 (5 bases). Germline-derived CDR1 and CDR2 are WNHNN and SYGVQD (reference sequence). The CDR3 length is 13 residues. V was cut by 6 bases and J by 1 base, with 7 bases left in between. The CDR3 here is CASRKGSNQPQHF. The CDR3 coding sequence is TGCGCCAGCAGGAAGGGGAGCAATCAGCCCCAGCATTTT.

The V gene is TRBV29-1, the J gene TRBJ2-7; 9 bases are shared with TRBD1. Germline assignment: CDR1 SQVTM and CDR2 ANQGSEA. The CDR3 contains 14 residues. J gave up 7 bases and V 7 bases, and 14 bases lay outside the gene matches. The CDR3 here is CSGRGGQGGEEQYF. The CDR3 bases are TGCAGCGGAAGGGGGGGACAGGGAGGAGAAGAGCAGTACTTC.

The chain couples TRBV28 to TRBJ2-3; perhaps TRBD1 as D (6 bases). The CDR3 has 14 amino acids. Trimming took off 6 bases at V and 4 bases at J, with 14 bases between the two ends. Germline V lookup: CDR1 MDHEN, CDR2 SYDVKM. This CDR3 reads CASSPAGVADTQYF. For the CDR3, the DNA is TGTGCCAGCAGCCCTGCAGGGGTCGCAGATACGCAGTATTTT.

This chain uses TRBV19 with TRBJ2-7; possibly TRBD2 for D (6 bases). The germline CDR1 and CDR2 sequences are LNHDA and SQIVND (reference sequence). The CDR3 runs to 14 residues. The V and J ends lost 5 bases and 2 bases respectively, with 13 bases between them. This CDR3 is CASSPRGNPYEQYF. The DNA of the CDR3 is TGTGCCAGTAGTCCCCGCGGGAACCCCTACGAGCAGTACTTC.

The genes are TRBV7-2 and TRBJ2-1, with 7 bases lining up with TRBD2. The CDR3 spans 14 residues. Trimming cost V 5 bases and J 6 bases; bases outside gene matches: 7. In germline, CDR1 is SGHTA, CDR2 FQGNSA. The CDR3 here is CASSRQTSANEQFF. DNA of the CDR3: TGTGCCAGCAGCAGACAAACTAGCGCCAATGAGCAGTTCTTC.

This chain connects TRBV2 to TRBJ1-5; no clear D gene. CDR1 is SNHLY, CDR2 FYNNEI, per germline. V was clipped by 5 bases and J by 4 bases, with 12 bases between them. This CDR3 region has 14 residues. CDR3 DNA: TGTGCCAGCAGTCCTGGGCAGAAAAATCAGCCCCAGCATTTT. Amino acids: CASSPGQKNQPQHF.

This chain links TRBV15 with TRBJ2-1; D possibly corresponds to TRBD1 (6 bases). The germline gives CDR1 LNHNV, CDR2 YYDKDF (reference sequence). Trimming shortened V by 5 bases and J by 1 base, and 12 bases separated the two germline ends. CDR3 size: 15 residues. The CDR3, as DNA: TGTGCCACCAGCCAGGGGCTAGATTCCTACAATGAGCAGTTCTTC. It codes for CATSQGLDSYNEQFF.

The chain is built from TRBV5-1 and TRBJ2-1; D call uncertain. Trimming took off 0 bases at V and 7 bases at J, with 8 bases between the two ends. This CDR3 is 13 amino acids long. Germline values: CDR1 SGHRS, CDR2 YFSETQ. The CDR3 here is CASSLGPWNEQFF. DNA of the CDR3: TGCGCCAGCAGCTTGGGACCTTGGAATGAGCAGTTCTTC.

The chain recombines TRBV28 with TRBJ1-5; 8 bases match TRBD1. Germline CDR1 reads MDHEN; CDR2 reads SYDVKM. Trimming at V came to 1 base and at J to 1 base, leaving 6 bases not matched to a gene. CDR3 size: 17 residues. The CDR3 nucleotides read TGTGCCAGCAGTTTATCTCTCGACAGGGGAAGCAATCAGCCCCAGCATTTT. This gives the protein CASSLSLDRGSNQPQHF. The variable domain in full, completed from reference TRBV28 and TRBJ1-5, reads DVKVTQSSRYLVKRTGEKVFLECVQDMDHENMFWYRQDPGLGLRLIYFSYDVKMKEKGDIPEGYSVSREKKERFSLILESASTNQTSMYLCASSLSLDRGSNQPQHFGDGTRLSIL.

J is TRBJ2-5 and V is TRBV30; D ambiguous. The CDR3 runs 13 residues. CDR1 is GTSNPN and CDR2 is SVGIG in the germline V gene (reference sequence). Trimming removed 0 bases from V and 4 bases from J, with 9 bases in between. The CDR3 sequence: CAWSVQGGETQYF. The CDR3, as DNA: TGTGCCTGGAGTGTACAAGGCGGAGAGACCCAGTACTTC.